This TCR beta chain was captured in a study of radiation and T cells in renal cell carcinoma. About the research overall: Nephrectomy followed 15 Gy stereotactic body radiation by 4 weeks.

Assay used: immunoSEQ multiplex PCR; TCRdb lists only in-frame clones, some missing. The sample consists of 100,000 to 150,000 clones, more than 75% of them appearing once. This clone has more than one count but fewer than ten. Antigen specificity is unknown. Described time point: blood 2 weeks post-SBRT. Treatment indicated: 15 Gy SBRT to primary tumor, nephrectomy 4 weeks later. Clear cell pathology was present in this patient's renal cell carcinoma. Study-wide points: Without pretreatment biopsies, baseline tumor clonotype presence was undetermined. From baseline, blood top tumor clonotypes peaked at 2 weeks post-radiation.

Germline V gene lookup returns CDR1 LNHDA and CDR2 SQIVND (reference sequence). V lost 7 bases to trimming and J lost 1 base, with 7 bases between them. CDR3 size: 12 residues. This receptor was taken from a woman in her 70s with renal cell carcinoma. Sequenced material: blood, taken from a patient whose treatment included radiotherapy and nephrectomy. This chain uses TRBV19 with TRBJ1-1; D remains unclear. CDR3: CASTAGNTEAFF. In DNA, the CDR3 is TGTGCCAGTACCGCCGGGAACACTGAAGCTTTCTTT.